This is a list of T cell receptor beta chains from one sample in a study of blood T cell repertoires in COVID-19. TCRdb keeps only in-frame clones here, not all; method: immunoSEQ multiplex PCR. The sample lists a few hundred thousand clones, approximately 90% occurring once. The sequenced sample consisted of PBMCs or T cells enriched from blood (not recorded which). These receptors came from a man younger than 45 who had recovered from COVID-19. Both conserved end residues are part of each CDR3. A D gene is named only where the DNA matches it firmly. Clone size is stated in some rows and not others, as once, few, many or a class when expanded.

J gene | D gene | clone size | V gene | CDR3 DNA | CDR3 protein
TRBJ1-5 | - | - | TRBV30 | TGTGCCTGCCAACAGGGCTATAGCAATCAGCCCCAGCATTTT | CACQQGYSNQPQHF
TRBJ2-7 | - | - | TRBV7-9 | TGTGCCAGCAGCTCAGCCTACGAGCAGTACTTC | CASSSAYEQYF
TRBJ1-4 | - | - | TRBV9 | TGTGCCAGCAGCGTAGATCCCCAGGGGCTCCCTCCCGGAGATGAAAAACTGTTTTTT | CASSVDPQGLPPGDEKLFF
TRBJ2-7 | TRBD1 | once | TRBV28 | TGTGCCAGCAGTCTGACTATCCGGGACAGGGTGGACTACGAGCAGTACTTC | CASSLTIRDRVDYEQYF
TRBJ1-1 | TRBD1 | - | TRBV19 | TGTGCCAGTAGTATGGGACAGGGGAACACTGAAGCTTTCTTT | CASSMGQGNTEAFF
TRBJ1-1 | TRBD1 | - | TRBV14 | TGTGCCAGCAGCCTAGCGAGCGGGACAGGGGGCGAAGCTTTCTTT | CASSLASGTGGEAFF
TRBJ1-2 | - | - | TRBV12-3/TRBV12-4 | TGTGCCAGCAGCCAGGGATTACACTATGGCTACACCTTC | CASSQGLHYGYTF
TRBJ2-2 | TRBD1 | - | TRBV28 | TGTGCCAGCAGTTTGGCAGGGGGCAAGGCGGACACCGGGGAGCTGTTTTTT | CASSLAGGKADTGELFF
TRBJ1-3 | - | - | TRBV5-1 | TGCGCCAGCAGCTTGGTTGGAGGAACCAGGGGAAACACCATATATTTT | CASSLVGGTRGNTIYF
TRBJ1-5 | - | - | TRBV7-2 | TGTGCCAGCAGCTTAGGGGGAGAGGCGGGTCAGCCCCAGCATTTT | CASSLGGEAGQPQHF
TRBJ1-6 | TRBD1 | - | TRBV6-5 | TGTGCCAGCAGTTCCCTCCGGGACAGGGGGCAACCCCTCCACTTT | CASSSLRDRGQPLHF
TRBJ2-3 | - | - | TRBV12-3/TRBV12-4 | TGTGCCAGCAGCCACACAGATACGCAGTATTTT | CASSHTDTQYF
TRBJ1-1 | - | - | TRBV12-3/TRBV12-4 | TGTGCCAGCTCGGTGGGCGAAGCTTTCTTT | CASSVGEAFF
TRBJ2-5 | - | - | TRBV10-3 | TGTGCCATCAGTGGTATGAGGTTCCAAGAGACCCAGTACTTC | CAISGMRFQETQYF
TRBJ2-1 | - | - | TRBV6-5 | TGTGCCAGCAGTTACTCGACTAGCTCCTACAATGAGCAGTTCTTC | CASSYSTSSYNEQFF
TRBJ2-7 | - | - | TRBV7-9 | TGTGCCAGCAGCATCCTACAGGGAAACGAGCAGTACTTC | CASSILQGNEQYF
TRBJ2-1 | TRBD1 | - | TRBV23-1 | TGCGCCAGCAGTCTCCGGGACAGGGAACTCGGCAATGAGCAGTTCTTC | CASSLRDRELGNEQFF
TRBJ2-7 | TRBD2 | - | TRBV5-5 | TGTGCCAGCAGCCCAATAGCGGGAGTGCGTCGAGAGCAGTACTTC | CASSPIAGVRREQYF
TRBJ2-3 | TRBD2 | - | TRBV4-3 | TGCGCCAGCAGCCAAGAAAGGACTAGCGGGAGCGCAGATACGCAGTATTTT | CASSQERTSGSADTQYF
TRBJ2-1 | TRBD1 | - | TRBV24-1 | TGTGCCACCAGTGATTTGACGCGGACAGGCAACTACAATGAGCAGTTCTTC | CATSDLTRTGNYNEQFF